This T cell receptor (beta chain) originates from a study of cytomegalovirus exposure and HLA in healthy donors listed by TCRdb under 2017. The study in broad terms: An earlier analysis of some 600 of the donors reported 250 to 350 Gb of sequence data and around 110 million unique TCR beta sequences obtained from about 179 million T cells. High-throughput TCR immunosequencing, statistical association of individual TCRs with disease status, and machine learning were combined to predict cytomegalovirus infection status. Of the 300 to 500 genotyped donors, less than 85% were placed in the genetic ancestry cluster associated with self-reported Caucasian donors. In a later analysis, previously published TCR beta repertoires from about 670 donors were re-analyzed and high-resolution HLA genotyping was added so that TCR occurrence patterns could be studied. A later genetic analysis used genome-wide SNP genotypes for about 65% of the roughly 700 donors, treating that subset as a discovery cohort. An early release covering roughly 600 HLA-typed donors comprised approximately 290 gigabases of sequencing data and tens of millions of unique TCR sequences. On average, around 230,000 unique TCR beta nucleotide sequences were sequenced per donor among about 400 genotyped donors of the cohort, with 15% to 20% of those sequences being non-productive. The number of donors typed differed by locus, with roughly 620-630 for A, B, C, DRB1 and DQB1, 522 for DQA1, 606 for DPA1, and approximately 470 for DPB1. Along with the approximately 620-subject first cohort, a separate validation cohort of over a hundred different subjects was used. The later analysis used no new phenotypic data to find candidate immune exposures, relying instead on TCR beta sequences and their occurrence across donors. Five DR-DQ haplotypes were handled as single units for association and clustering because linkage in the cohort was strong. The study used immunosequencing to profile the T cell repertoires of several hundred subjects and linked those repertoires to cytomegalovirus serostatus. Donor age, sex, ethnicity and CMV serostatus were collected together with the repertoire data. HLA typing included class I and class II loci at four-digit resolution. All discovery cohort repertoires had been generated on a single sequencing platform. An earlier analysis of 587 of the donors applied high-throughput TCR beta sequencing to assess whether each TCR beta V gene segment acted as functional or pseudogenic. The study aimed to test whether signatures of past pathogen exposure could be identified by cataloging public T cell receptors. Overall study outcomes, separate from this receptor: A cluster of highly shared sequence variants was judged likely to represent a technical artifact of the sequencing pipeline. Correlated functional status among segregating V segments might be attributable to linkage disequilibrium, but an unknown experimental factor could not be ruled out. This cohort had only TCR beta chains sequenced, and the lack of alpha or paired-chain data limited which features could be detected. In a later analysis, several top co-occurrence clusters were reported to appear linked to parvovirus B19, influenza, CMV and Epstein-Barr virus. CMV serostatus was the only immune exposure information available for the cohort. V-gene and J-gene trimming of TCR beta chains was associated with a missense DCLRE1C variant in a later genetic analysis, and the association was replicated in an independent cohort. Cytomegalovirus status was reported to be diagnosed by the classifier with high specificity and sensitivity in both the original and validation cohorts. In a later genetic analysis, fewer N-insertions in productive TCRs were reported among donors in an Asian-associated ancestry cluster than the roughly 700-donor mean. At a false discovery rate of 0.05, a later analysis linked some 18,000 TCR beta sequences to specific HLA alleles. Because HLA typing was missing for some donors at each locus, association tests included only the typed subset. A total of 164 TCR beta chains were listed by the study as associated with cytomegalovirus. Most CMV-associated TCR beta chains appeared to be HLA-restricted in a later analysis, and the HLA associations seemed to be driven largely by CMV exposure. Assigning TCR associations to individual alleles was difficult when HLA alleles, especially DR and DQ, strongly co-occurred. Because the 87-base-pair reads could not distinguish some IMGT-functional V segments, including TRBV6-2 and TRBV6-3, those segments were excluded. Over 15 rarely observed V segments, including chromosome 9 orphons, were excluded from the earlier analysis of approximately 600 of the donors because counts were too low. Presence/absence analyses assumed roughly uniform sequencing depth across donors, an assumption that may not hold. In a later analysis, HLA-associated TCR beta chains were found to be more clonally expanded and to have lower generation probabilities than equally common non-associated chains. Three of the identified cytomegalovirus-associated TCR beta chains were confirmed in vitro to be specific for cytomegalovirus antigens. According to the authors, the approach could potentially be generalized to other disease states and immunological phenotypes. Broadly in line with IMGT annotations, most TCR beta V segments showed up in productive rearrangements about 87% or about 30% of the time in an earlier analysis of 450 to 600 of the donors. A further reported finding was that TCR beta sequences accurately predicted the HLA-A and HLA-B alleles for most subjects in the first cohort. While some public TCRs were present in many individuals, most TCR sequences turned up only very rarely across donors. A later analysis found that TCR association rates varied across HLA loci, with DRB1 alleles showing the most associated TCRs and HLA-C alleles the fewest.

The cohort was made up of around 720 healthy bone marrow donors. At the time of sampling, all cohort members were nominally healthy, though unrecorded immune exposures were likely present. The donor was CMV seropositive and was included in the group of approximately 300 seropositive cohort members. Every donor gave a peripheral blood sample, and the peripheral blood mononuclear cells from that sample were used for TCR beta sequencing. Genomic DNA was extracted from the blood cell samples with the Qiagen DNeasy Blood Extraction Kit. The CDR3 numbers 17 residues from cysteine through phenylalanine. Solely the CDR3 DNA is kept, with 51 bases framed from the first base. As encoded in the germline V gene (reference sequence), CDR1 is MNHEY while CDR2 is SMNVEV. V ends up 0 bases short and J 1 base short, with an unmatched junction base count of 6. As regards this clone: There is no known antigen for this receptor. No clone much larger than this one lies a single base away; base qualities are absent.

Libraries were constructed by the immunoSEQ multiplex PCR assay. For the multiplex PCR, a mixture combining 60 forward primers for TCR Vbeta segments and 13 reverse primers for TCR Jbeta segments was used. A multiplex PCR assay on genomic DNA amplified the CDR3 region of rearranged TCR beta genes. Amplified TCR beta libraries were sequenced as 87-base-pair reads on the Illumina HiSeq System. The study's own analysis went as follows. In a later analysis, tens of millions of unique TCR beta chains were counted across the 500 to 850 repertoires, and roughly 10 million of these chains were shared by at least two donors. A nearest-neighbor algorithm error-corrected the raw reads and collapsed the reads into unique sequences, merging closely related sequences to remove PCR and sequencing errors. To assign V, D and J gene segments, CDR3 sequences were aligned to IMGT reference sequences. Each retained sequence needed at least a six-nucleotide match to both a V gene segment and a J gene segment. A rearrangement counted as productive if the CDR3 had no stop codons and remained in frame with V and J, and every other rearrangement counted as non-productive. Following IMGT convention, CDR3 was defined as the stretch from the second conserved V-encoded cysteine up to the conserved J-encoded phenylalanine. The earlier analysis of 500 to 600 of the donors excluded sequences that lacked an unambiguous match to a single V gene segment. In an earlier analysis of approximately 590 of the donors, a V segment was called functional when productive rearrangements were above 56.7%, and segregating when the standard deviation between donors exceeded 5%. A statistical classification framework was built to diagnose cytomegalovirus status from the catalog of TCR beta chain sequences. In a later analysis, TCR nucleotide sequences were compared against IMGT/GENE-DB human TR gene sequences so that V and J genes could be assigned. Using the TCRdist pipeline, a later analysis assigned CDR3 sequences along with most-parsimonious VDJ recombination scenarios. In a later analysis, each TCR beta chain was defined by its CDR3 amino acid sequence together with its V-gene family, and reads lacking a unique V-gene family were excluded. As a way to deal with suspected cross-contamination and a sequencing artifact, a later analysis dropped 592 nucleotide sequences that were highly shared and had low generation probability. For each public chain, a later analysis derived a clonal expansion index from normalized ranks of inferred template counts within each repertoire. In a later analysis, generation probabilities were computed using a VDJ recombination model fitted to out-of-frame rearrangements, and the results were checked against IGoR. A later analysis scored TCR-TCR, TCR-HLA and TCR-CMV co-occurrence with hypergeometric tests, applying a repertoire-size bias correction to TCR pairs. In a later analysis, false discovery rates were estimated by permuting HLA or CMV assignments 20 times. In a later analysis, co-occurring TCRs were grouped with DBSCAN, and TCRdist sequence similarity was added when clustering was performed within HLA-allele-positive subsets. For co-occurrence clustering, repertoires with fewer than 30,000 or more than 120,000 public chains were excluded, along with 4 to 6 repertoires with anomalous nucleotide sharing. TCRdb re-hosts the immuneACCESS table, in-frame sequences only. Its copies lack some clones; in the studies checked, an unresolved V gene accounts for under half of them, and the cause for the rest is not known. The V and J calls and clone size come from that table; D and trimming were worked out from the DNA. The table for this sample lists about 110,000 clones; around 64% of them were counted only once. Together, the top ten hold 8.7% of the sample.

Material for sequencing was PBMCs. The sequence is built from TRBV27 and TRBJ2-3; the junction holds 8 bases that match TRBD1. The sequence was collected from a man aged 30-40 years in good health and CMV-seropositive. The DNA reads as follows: TGTGCCAGCAGTTTATCTAGTGGGACAGGCGGCACAGATACGCAGTATTTT. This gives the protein CASSLSSGTGGTDTQYF.